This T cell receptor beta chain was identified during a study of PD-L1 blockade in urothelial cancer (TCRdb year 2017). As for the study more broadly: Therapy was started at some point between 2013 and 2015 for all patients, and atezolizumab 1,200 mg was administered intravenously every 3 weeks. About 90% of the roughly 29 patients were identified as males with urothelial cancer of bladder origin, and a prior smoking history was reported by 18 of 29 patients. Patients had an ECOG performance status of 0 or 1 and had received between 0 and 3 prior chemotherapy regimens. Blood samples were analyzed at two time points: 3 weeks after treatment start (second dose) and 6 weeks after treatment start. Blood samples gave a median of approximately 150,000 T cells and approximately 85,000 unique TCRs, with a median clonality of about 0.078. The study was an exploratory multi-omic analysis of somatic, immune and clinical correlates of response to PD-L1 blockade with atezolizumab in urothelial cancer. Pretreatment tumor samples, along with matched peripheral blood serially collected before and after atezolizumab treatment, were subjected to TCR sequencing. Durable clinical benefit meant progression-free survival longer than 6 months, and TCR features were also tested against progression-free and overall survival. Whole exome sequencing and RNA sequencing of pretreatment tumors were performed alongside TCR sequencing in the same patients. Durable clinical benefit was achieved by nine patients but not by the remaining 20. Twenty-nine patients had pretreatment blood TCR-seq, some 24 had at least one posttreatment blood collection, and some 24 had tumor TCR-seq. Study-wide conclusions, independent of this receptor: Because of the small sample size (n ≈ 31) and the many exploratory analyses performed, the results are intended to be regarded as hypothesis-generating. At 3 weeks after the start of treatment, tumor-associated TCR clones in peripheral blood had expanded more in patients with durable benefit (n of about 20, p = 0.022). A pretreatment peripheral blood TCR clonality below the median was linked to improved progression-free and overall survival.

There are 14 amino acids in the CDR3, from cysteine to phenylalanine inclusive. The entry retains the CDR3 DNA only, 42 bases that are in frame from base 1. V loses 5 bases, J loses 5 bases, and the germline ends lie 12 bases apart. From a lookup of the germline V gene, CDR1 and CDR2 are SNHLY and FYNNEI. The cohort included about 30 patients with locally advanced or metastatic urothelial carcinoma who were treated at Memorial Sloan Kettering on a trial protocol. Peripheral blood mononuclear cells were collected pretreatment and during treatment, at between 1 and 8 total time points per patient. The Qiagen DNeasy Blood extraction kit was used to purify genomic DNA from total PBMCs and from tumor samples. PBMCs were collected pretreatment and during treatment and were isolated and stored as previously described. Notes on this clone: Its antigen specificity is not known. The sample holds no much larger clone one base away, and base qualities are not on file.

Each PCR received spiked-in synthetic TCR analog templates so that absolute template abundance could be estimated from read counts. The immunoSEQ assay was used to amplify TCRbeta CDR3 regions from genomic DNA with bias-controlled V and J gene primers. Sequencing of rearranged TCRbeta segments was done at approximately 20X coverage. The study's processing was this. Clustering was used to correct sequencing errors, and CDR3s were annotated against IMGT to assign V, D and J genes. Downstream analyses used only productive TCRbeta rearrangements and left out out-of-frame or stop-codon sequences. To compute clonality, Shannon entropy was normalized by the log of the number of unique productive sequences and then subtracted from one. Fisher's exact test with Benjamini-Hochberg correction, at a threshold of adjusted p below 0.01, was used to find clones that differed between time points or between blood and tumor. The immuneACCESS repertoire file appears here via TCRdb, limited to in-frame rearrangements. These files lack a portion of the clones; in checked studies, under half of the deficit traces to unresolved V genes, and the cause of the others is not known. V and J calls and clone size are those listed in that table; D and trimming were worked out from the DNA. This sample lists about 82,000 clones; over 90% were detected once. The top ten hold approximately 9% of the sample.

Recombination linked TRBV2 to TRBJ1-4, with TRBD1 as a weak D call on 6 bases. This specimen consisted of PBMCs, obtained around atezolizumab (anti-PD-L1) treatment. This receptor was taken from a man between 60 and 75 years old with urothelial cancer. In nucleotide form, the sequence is TGTGCCAGCAGTCCTTTAGGGGGAAATGAAAAACTGTTTTTT. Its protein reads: CASSPLGGNEKLFF. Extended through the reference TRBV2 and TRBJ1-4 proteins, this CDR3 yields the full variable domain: EPEVTQTPSHQVTQMGQEVILRCVPISNHLYFYWYRQILGQKVEFLVSFYNNEISEKSEIFDDQFSVERPDGSNFTLKIRSTKLEDSAMYFCASSPLGGNEKLFFGSGTQLSVL.